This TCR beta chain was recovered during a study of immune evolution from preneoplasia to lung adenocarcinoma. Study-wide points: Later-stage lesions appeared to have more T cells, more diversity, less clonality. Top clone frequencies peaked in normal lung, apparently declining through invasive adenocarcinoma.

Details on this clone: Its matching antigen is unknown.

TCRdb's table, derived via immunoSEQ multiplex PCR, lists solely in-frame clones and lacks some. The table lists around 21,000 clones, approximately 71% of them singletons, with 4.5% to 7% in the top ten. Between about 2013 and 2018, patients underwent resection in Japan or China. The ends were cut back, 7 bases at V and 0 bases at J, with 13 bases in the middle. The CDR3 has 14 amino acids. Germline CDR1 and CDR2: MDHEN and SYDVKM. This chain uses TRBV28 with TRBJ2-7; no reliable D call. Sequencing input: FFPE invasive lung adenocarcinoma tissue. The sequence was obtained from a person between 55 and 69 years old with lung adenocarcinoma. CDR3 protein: CASIASSSSYEQYF. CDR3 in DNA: TGTGCCAGCATTGCCTCATCCAGCTCCTACGAGCAGTACTTC.